This TCR beta chain was recorded in a study of control samples from healthy donors and cancer patients. From germline, CDR1 is SGHDT and CDR2 YYEEEE. The CDR3 consists of 15 residues. V was clipped by 2 bases and J by 0 bases, with 11 bases between them. Sequencing was performed with immunoSEQ multiplex PCR; in TCRdb, only in-frame clones are kept and a portion is missing. The sample shows around 70,000 clones, about 94% of them seen only once. The clonotype was recovered from a woman aged 25 to 45 in good health. The sample comprised blood. The V and J genes are TRBV5-6 and TRBJ1-2; D is perhaps TRBD1 (6 bases). CDR3 sequence: CASSLKQGSNYGYTF. As DNA, the CDR3 is TGTGCCAGCAGCTTAAAACAGGGTTCTAACTATGGCTACACCTTC.